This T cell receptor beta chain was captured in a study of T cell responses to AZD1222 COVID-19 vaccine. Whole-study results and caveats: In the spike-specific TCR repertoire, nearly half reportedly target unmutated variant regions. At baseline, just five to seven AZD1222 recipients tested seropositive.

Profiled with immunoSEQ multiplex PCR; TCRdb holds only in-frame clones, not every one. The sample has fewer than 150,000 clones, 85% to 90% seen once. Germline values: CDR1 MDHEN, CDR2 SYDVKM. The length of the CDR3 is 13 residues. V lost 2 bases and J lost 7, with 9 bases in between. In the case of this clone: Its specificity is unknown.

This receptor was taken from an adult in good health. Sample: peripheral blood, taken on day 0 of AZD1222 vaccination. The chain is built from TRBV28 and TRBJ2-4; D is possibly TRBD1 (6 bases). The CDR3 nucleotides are TGTGCCAGCAGTTTACTTCAGGGGAACATTCAGTACTTC. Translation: CASSLLQGNIQYF.